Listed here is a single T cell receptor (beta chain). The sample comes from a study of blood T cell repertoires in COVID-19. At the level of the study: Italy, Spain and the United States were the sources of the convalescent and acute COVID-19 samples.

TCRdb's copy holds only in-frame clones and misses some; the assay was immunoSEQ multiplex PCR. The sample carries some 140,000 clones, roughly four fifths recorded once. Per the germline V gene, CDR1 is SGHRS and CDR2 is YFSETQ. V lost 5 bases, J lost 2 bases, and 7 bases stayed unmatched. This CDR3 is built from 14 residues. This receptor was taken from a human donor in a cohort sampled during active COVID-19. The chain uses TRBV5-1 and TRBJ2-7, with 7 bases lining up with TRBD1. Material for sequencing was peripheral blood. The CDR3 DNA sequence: TGCGCCAGCAGACGCGAGGACAGGACCTACGAGCAGTACTTC. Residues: CASRREDRTYEQYF.